The sequence of this TCR beta chain was determined in a study of shared T cell receptors in the human thymus. Trimming removed 5 bases at V and 4 bases at J, with 14 bases between. This CDR3 contains 14 residues. Germline V gene sequence: CDR1 MNHEY, CDR2 SVGAGI. Profiled with immunoSEQ multiplex PCR; TCRdb holds only in-frame clones, not every one. Of about 730,000 clones in the sample, approximately 83% were seen once. The sample also formed part of further work on human thymus T cells. That source reports: Donors consisted of healthy Finnish infants (having corrective surgery for congenital heart defects). The source of the thymus tissue was resections taken during corrective heart surgery. There were highly overlapping thymic repertoires among unrelated individuals, as related research reported.

This TCR was recovered from a girl under three years old with a congenital heart defect. Sequenced: thymocytes. The chain couples TRBV6-5 to TRBJ1-2; a possible D gene is TRBD1 (5 bases). The CDR3 reads CASSRTGGVYGYTF. The CDR3 region has the DNA TGTGCCAGCAGTCGGACGGGGGGGGTCTATGGCTACACCTTC.